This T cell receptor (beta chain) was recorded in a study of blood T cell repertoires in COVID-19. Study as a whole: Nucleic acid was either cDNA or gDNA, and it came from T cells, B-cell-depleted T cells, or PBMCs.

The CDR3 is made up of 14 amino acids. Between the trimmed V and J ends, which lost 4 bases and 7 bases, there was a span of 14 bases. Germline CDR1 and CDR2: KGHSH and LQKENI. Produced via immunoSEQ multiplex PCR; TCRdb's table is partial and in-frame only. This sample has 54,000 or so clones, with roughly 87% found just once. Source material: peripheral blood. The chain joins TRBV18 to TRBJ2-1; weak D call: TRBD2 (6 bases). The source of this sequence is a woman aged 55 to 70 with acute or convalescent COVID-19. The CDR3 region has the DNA TGTGCCAGCTCACGCGGGACCCCGGGGAATGAGCAGTTCTTC. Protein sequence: CASSRGTPGNEQFF.